Presented here are 8 T cell receptor beta chains from one specimen sequenced in a study of control samples from healthy donors and cancer patients. Profiled with immunoSEQ multiplex PCR; TCRdb holds only in-frame clones, not every one. This table has 170,000 or so clones, 90% to 95% appearing once. Sequencing input: blood. Receptors originate from a young man in good health.

A single count supports this clone. The V call is TRBV15, the J call TRBJ1-1; D is ambiguous. V lost 3 bases and J lost 3, with 14 bases in between. The CDR3 totals 15 residues. CDR1 and CDR2 (germline): LNHNV, YYDKDF (reference sequence). Here the CDR3 reads CATSSGLTLDTEAFF. The CDR3 coding sequence is TGTGCCACCAGCAGTGGCTTGACTTTGGACACTGAAGCTTTCTTT. The full variable domain, rest sourced from reference TRBV15 and TRBJ1-1, is DAMVIQNPRYQVTQFGKPVTLSCSQTLNHNVMYWYQQKSSQAPKLLFHYYDKDFNNEADTPDNFQSRRPNTSFCFLDIRSPGLGDTAMYLCATSSGLTLDTEAFFGQGTRLTVV.

This chain connects TRBV19 to TRBJ2-5, with TRBD2 as a possible D gene (7 bases). Germline values: CDR1 LNHDA, CDR2 SQIVND (reference sequence). The V end lost 0 bases, the J end lost 1 base, and 18 bases lay between the germline ends. The CDR3 sequence is 18 residues long. The CDR3 DNA reads as TGTGCCAGTAGTATAGATCGTAGATTGGGGGGGCTCCAAGAGACCCAGTACTTC. Its translation: CASSIDRRLGGLQETQYF.

J is TRBJ2-1 and V is TRBV3-1 (or the pseudogene TRBV3-2); D not resolved. The CDR3 contains 12 residues. The V end was cut by 1 base, the J end by 9 bases, with 7 bases between. Germline lookup yields CDR1 LGHDT and CDR2 YNNKEL (reference sequence). CDR3: CASSQVYGEQFF. Here the CDR3 DNA reads TGTGCCAGCAGCCAAGTTTATGGTGAGCAGTTCTTC.

V is TRBV19 and J is TRBJ1-1; 8 bases align to TRBD1. The CDR3 covers 15 residues. V shed 6 bases and J 4 bases; nucleotides not matched to a gene: 10. Per the germline V gene, CDR1 is LNHDA and CDR2 is SQIVND (reference sequence). CDR3 nucleotides: TGTGCCAGTAGGGAGCAGGGGGCATATGGCACTGAAGCTTTCTTT. Amino acid sequence: CASREQGAYGTEAFF.

The V gene is TRBV7-2, the J gene TRBJ1-5; TRBD1 aligns across 7 bases. CDR3 length equals 13 residues. Germline V CDR1 and CDR2: SGHTA, FQGNSA. V was pared by 5 bases and J by 7 bases, with 5 bases of the junction left unmatched. CDR3 DNA: TGTGCCAGCAGCGCCAGGACAGGACAGCCCCAGCATTTT. Its protein product is CASSARTGQPQHF.

In this sample, this clone turned up once. The CDR3 DNA is TGTGCCAGCAGTAAAAGACAGGGCGGGAGCAATCAGCCCCAGCATTTT. This codes for CASSKRQGGSNQPQHF. This chain connects TRBV6-2 or TRBV6-3 to TRBJ1-5, with 7 bases that match TRBD1. The CDR3 contains 16 residues. Trimming cost V 5 bases and J 1 base; bases outside gene matches: 8. The germline V gene has CDR1 MNHEY and CDR2 SVGEGT.

This clone was seen once. The identical CDR3 is also encoded by other nucleotide sequences in the sample. This rearrangement joins TRBV30 to TRBJ2-7; 9 nucleotides match TRBD1. Germline CDR1 GTSNPN, CDR2 SVGIG (reference sequence). This CDR3 is 14 amino acids long. V lost 3 bases, J lost 5 bases, and 8 bases stayed unmatched. In DNA form, the CDR3 reads TGTGCCTGGAGGGCCCAAGGGACAGGGAACGAGCAGTACTTC. Translated: CAWRAQGTGNEQYF.

The chain employs TRBV28 and TRBJ2-7; D possibly corresponds to TRBD2 (5 bases). The CDR3 totals 13 residues. Germline V lookup: CDR1 MDHEN, CDR2 SYDVKM. V shed 6 bases and J shed 5 bases, with 14 bases lying between them. The CDR3 loop is CASSIRDTDEQYF. In nucleotides, the CDR3 is TGTGCCAGCAGCATCCGGGATACCGACGAGCAGTACTTC.